The 23 T cell receptor beta chains below were found in one sample sequenced in a study of control samples from healthy donors and cancer patients. Using immunoSEQ multiplex PCR, the repertoire was profiled, and TCRdb retains in-frame clones only, with some absent. This table holds roughly 59,000 clones, 92% found once. Sequences were obtained from PBMCs. The source is a man aged 35 to 55 with colorectal cancer.

The genes are TRBV5-4 and TRBJ2-3; D might be TRBD2 (5 bases). The ends were cut back, 7 bases at V and 5 bases at J, with 8 bases in the middle. Germline V gives CDR1 SGHNT, CDR2 YYREEE (reference sequence). There are 11 residues in the CDR3. The CDR3: CASGTRDTQYF. CDR3 in DNA: TGTGCCAGCGGTACTAGAGATACGCAGTATTTT.

The CDR3 nucleotides are TGTGCCTGCAACGTCGGGGCGTCTAATGAAAAACTGTTTTTT. Translation gives CACNVGASNEKLFF. The rearrangement links TRBV30 to TRBJ1-4; perhaps TRBD1 as D (5 bases). The V end lost 6 bases, the J end lost 3 bases, and 14 bases lay between the germline ends. CDR3 length: 14 residues. The germline V gene encodes CDR1 GTSNPN and CDR2 SVGIG (reference sequence).

The rearrangement uses TRBV6-1 and TRBJ2-1; 13 bases fit TRBD2. In germline, CDR1 is MNHNS, CDR2 SASEGT. This CDR3 region has 16 residues. Trimming took 4 bases from V and 7 from J; bases not matched to a gene: 7. The CDR3 spells CASSVRLAGGTNEQFF. The CDR3 coding sequence is TGTGCCAGCAGTGTACGACTAGCGGGGGGTACAAATGAGCAGTTCTTC.

The CDR3 DNA follows: TGTGCCAGCAGCCCCCGGCCGGGGCAGGCTAATGAAAAACTGTTTTTT. Translation: CASSPRPGQANEKLFF. The J gene is TRBJ1-4, the V gene TRBV9; possible D gene TRBD1, 5 bases. This CDR3 spans 16 amino acids. Trimming left V 4 bases short and J 3 bases short, with 16 bases between. The V gene's germline CDR1 is SGDLS and CDR2 YYNGEE.

This clone showed up just once. This chain uses TRBV6-5 with TRBJ2-3; no firm D call. The CDR3 sequence is 15 residues long. V was pared by 5 bases and J by 3 bases, with 15 bases between. Looked up from germline, CDR1 is MNHEY and CDR2 is SVGAGI. CDR3 in DNA: TGTGCCAGCAGTCCCAGACCCAGTATAACAGATACGCAGTATTTT. As protein: CASSPRPSITDTQYF.

This clone occurred once. The rearrangement links TRBV7-6 to TRBJ2-2, with 8 bases lining up with TRBD1. The germline gives CDR1 SGHVS, CDR2 FNYEAQ. J was trimmed by 4 bases and V by 6 bases; bases with no gene match: 7. The CDR3 runs to 15 residues. Here the CDR3 reads CASSPGGLGTGELFF. As DNA, the CDR3 is TGTGCCAGCAGTCCAGGGGGCCTTGGCACCGGGGAGCTGTTTTTT.

The chain combines TRBV18 with TRBJ2-3, with D perhaps TRBD1 or TRBD2 (5 bases each). Trimming took 2 bases from V and 5 from J, leaving 17 bases between them. The CDR3 has 16 residues. The germline V gene has CDR1 KGHSH and CDR2 LQKENI. CDR3 amino acids: CASSPFTGPLKDTQYF. CDR3 nucleotides: TGTGCCAGCTCACCATTCACGGGACCACTTAAAGATACGCAGTATTTT.

The chain is built from TRBV29-1 and TRBJ1-1; 7 nucleotides match TRBD1. V gave up 5 bases and J gave up 6 bases; unmatched junction bases: 9. CDR1 and CDR2 (germline): SQVTM, ANQGSEA. This CDR3 is built from 13 residues. CDR3 residues: CSVYLRQGAEAFF. The DNA of the CDR3 is TGCAGCGTTTATCTAAGACAGGGTGCTGAAGCTTTCTTT.

This chain connects TRBV14 to TRBJ2-5; D is uncertain. Trimming removed 2 bases from V and 5 bases from J, with 15 bases in between. Germline V gene sequence: CDR1 SGHDN, CDR2 FVKESK. This CDR3 is 15 amino acids long. Written as DNA, the CDR3 is TGTGCCAGCAGCCAACCAGCCCGTTACGGCGAGACCCAGTACTTC. Protein product: CASSQPARYGETQYF.

The chain is built from TRBV10-1 and TRBJ1-2; D not resolved. Looked up from germline, CDR1 is WNHNN and CDR2 is SYGVQD (reference sequence). The CDR3 has 13 amino acids. The V and J ends lost 5 bases and 4 bases respectively, with 11 bases between them. The DNA for the CDR3 is TGCGCCAGCAGTATTGGCAGAACCTATGGCTACACCTTC. Encoded protein: CASSIGRTYGYTF.

This rearrangement joins TRBV2 to TRBJ2-7; possible D gene TRBD1, 5 bases. Per the germline V gene, CDR1 is SNHLY and CDR2 is FYNNEI. The CDR3 loop spans 13 amino acids. Trimming shortened V by 4 bases and J by 2 bases, and 9 bases separated the two germline ends. DNA for the CDR3: TGTGCCAGCAGTGTCCAAGGGGCCTACGAGCAGTACTTC. This translates into CASSVQGAYEQYF.

The gene calls are TRBV27 and TRBJ1-4; 10 nucleotides agree with TRBD1. CDR1 and CDR2 from the germline V gene are MNHEY and SMNVEV (reference sequence). This CDR3 region has 14 residues. The junction had 7 bases not matched to a gene; V was cut back by 8 bases and J by 7 bases. The CDR3 is CASRSGTGVEKLFF. CDR3 nucleotide sequence: TGTGCCAGCCGCTCCGGGACAGGGGTTGAAAAACTGTTTTTT.

V is TRBV14 and J is TRBJ1-1, with TRBD1 matching over 8 bases. Germline V CDR1 and CDR2: SGHDN, FVKESK. With 4 bases clipped from V and 7 bases from J, the junction kept 5 bases outside the gene matches. The CDR3 covers 13 residues. CDR3 nucleotides: TGTGCCAGCAGCCGCGACAGGGGTGTTGAAGCTTTCTTT. Its translation: CASSRDRGVEAFF. Looking up the rest from reference TRBV14 and TRBJ1-1 gives the full variable domain: EAGVTQFPSHSVIEKGQTVTLRCDPISGHDNLYWYRRVMGKEIKFLLHFVKESKQDESGMPNNRFLAERTGGTYSTLKVQPAELEDSGVYFCASSRDRGVEAFFGQGTRLTVV.

The CDR3 region is CASSLARDDTQYF. The CDR3 DNA reads as TGCGCCAGCAGCCTGGCCCGGGACGATACGCAGTATTTT. V usage is TRBV4-3 and J usage is TRBJ2-3, with D perhaps TRBD1 or TRBD2 (5 bases each). V lost 4 bases to trimming and J lost 6 bases, with 11 bases between them. The CDR3 is made up of 13 amino acids. The germline gives CDR1 LGHNA, CDR2 YSLEER.

This clone showed up just a few times. This rearrangement joins TRBV5-1 to TRBJ1-1, with 8 bases matching TRBD1. V trimming: 1 base; J trimming: 1 base; junction bases outside the gene matches: 6. Germline V lookup: CDR1 SGHRS, CDR2 YFSETQ. The CDR3 length is 16 residues. The CDR3 nucleotides read TGCGCCAGCAGCTTGTTAGGAGGACAGGGGAACACTGAAGCTTTCTTT. This translates into CASSLLGGQGNTEAFF.

The chain couples TRBV15 to TRBJ1-2; D unclear. V lost 0 bases to trimming and J lost 4 bases, with 6 bases between them. The CDR3 is 13 residues long. Germline V lookup: CDR1 LNHNV, CDR2 YYDKDF (reference sequence). This CDR3 reads CATSRDMTYGYTF. In nucleotides, the CDR3 is TGTGCCACCAGCAGAGATATGACCTATGGCTACACCTTC.

The V gene is TRBV11-2, the J gene TRBJ2-7, with 11 bases fitting TRBD2. The CDR3 runs 17 residues. Trimming took 4 bases from V and 3 from J; bases not matched to a gene: 11. The germline V gene has CDR1 SGHAT and CDR2 FQNNGV. CDR3 sequence reads: CASSWGRLAGRHYEQYF. The CDR3, as DNA: TGTGCCAGCAGCTGGGGTAGACTAGCGGGGAGGCACTACGAGCAGTACTTC.

For the CDR3, the DNA is TGCGCCAGCAGCCAAAATATCCGGAACACTGAAGCTTTCTTT. Its protein is CASSQNIRNTEAFF. The chain employs TRBV4-3 and TRBJ1-1; D call uncertain. The CDR3 sequence is 14 residues long. The germline V and J ends were trimmed by 2 bases and 1 base, with 8 bases remaining between them. Germline-derived CDR1 and CDR2 are LGHNA and YSLEER.

This chain connects TRBV5-4 to TRBJ2-7, with D maybe TRBD1 (6 bases). With 0 bases removed from V and 2 bases from J, the gap between germline ends came to 9 bases. The CDR3 spans 14 residues. The germline gives CDR1 SGHNT, CDR2 YYREEE (reference sequence). The CDR3 loop reads CASSLGTATYEQYF. For the CDR3, the DNA is TGTGCCAGCAGCTTGGGGACAGCCACCTACGAGCAGTACTTC.

The table lists this clone with a count of one. V gene TRBV19 combines with J gene TRBJ2-2, with 8 bases fitting TRBD1. CDR3 size: 16 residues. J was trimmed by 6 bases and V by 4 bases; bases with no gene match: 10. Germline lookup yields CDR1 LNHDA and CDR2 SQIVND (reference sequence). The CDR3 loop reads CASSSLDRGGAGELFF. CDR3 nucleotide sequence: TGTGCCAGTAGTAGCCTCGACAGGGGAGGCGCCGGGGAGCTGTTTTTT.

This clone occurred a few times. The V and J genes are TRBV7-9 and TRBJ1-1; tentative D call: TRBD1 (6 bases). The germline CDR1 and CDR2 sequences are SEHNR and FQNEAQ (reference sequence). The CDR3 runs 14 residues. The V and J ends lost 5 bases and 11 bases respectively, with 21 bases between them. CDR3 coding DNA: TGTGCCAGCAGCCCCCCTTCCGGGACAAAAGAGGCTTTCTTT. This gives the protein CASSPPSGTKEAFF.

This rearrangement joins TRBV6-2 or TRBV6-3 to TRBJ2-2; no clear D. Germline V CDR1 and CDR2: MNHEY, SVGEGT. This CDR3 spans 13 amino acids. Trimming stripped 4 bases from V and 8 bases from J, with 11 bases between. Here the CDR3 reads CASSSDWGGELFF. The CDR3 DNA follows: TGTGCCAGCAGTTCCGACTGGGGAGGGGAGCTGTTTTTT.

The gene calls are TRBV7-2 and TRBJ2-2; 7 positions agree with TRBD1. CDR1 is SGHTA and CDR2 is FQGNSA in the germline V gene. The CDR3 is made up of 19 amino acids. The trim removed 4 bases at V and 2 bases at J, leaving 16 bases unmatched. The CDR3 bases are TGTGCCAGCAGCTCCCCTAAAACAGGGGTAACTCTTAACACCGGGGAGCTGTTTTTT. This gives the protein CASSSPKTGVTLNTGELFF.